This TCR beta chain was sequenced in a study of OX40 agonist ivuxolimab in advanced cancers. About the research overall: Aged about 20 to 85 with a mean of approximately 60 years, they were less than 90% male.

Per the germline V gene, CDR1 is SGHTA and CDR2 is FQGNSA. This CDR3 is 19 amino acids long. V lost 3 bases and J lost 0; bases outside the gene matches: 11. The assay was immunoSEQ multiplex PCR, and TCRdb's table has in-frame clones only and misses some. This table holds tens of thousands of clones, over 75% found once. The receptor was isolated from an adult with an advanced solid tumor such as melanoma, head and neck, liver or kidney cancer. J is TRBJ1-6 and V is TRBV7-2, with TRBD1 matching 7 bases. The sample in question was CD4+ or CD8+ T cells sorted from blood, obtained in a trial of the OX40 agonist ivuxolimab. CDR3 bases: TGTGCCAGCAGCTTTACCCGGACAGGTCAGAGCTCCTATAATTCACCCCTCCACTTT. Protein sequence: CASSFTRTGQSSYNSPLHF.